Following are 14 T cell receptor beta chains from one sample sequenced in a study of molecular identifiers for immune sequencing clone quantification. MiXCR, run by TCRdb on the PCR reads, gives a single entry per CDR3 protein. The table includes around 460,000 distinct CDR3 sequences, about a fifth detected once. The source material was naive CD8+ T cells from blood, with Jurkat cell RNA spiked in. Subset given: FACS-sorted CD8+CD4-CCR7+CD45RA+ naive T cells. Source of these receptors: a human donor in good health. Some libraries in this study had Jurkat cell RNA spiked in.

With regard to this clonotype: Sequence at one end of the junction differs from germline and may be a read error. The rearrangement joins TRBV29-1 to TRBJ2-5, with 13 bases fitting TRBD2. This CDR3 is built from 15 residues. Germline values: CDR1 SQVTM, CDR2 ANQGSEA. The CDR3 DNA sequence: TGCAGCGTTGATGGACTAGCGGGAGTCTGGGAGATCCAGTACTTC. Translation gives CSVDGLAGVWEIQYF.

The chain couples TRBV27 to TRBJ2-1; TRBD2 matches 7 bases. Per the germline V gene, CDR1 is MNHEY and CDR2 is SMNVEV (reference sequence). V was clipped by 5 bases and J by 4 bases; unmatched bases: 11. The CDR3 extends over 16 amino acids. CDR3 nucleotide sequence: TGTGCCAGCAGTCCTCGACTAGCCCTCAGTTACAATGAGCAGTTCTTC. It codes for CASSPRLALSYNEQFF.

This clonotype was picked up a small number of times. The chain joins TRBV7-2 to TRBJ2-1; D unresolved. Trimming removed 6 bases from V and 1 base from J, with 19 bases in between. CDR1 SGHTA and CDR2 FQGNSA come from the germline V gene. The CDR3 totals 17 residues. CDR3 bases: TGTGCCAGCAGTACCTACATCCCGAGATTGTCCTACAATGAGCAGTTCTTC. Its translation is CASSTYIPRLSYNEQFF.

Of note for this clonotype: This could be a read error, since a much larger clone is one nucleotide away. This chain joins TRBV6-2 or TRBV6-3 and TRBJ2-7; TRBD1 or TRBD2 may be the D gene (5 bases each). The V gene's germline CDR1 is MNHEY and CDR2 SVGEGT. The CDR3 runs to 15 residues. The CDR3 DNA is TGTGCCAGCAGTCCCGGGGCTCCAGCCAGGTACGAGCGGTACTTC. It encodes CASSPGAPARYERYF.

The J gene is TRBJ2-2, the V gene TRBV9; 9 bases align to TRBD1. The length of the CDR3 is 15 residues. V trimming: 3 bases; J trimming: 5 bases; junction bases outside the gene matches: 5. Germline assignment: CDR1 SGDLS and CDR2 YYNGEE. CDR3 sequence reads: CASSETGTGTGELFF. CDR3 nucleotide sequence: TGTGCCAGCAGCGAGACCGGGACAGGGACCGGGGAGCTGTTTTTT.

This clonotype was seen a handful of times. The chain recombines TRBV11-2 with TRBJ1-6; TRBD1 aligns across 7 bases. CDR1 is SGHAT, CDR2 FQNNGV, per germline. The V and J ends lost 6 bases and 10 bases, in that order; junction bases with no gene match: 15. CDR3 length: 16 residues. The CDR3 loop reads CASRLQGQGWWSPLHF. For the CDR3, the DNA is TGTGCCAGCAGACTACAGGGGCAGGGATGGTGGTCACCCCTCCACTTT.

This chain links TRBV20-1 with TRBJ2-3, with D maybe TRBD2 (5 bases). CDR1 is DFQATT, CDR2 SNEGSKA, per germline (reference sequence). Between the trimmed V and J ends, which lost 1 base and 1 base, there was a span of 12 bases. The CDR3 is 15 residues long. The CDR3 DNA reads TGCAGTGCTAGAGTAAGAGGGAGCGGCACAGATACGCAGTATTTT. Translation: CSARVRGSGTDTQYF.

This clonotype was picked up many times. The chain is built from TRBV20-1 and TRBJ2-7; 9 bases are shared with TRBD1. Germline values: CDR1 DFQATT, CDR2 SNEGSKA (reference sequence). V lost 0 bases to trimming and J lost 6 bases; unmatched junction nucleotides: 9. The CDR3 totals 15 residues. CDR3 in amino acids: CSARDRDRVPLEQYF. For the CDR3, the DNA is TGCAGTGCTAGAGATCGGGACAGGGTCCCCCTCGAGCAGTACTTC.

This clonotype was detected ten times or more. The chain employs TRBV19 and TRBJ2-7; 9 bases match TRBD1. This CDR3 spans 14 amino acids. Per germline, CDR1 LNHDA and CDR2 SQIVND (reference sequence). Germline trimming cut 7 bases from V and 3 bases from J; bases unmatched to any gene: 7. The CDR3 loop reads CASTPGQGDYEQYF. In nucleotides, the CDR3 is TGTGCCAGTACCCCGGGACAGGGCGACTACGAGCAGTACTTC.

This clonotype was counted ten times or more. The DNA of the CDR3 is TGTGCCAGCAGTAACGGGGGGTTTGGGGCCAACGTCCTGACTTTC. Its translation is CASSNGGFGANVLTF. This chain joins TRBV12-3 or TRBV12-4 and TRBJ2-6; 7 bases agree with TRBD2. Trimming took 5 bases from V and 3 from J; bases not matched to a gene: 4. The CDR3 consists of 15 residues.

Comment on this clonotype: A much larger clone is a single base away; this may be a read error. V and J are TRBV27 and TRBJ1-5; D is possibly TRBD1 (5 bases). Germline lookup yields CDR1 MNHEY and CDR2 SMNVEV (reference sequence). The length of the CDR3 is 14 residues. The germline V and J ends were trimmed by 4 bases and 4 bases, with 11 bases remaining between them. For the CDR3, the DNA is TGTGCCAGCAGTTCCTCGGGACGGAATCAGCCCCAGCATTTT. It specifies CASSSSGRNQPQHF.

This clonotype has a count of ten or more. The CDR3, as DNA: TGTGCCAGCAGAGAGGGTTTAAGAGATACGCAGTATTTT. Amino acids: CASREGLRDTQYF. The chain uses TRBV7-9 and TRBJ2-3, with D possibly matching TRBD2 (5 bases). Trimming pared 6 bases from V and 5 bases from J, leaving 12 bases between. The CDR3 extends over 13 amino acids. Germline V CDR1 and CDR2: SEHNR, FQNEAQ (reference sequence).

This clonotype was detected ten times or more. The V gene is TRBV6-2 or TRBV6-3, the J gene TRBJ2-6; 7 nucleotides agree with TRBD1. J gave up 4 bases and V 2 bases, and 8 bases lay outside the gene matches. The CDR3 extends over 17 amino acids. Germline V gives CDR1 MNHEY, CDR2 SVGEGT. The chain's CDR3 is CASSYPLDRAGANVLTF. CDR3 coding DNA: TGTGCCAGCAGTTACCCACTTGACAGGGCAGGGGCCAACGTCCTGACTTTC.

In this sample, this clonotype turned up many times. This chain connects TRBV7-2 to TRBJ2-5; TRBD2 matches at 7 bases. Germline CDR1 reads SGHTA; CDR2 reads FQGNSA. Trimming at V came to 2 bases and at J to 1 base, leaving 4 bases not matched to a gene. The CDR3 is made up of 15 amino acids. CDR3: CASSLTAGVQETQYF. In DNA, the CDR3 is TGTGCCAGCAGCTTAACGGCGGGGGTCCAAGAGACCCAGTACTTC.